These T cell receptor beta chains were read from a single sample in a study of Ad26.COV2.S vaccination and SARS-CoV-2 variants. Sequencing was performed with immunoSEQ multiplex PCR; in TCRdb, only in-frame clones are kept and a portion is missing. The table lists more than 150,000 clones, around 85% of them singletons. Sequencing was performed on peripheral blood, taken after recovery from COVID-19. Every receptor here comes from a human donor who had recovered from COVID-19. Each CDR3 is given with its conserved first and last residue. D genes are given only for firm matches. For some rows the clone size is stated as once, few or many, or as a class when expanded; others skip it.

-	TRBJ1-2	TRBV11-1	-	TGTGCCAGCAGCCCTCCGGGGAGCAACTATGGCTACACCTTC	CASSPPGSNYGYTF
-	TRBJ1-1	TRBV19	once	TGTGCCAGCGAAGGACAGACGAACACTGAAGCTTTCTTT	CASEGQTNTEAFF
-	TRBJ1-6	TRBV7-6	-	TGTGCCAGCAGCCTCGGCGCCCGGGGGTCTTCACCCCTCCACTTT	CASSLGARGSSPLHF
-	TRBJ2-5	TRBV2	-	TGTGCCAGTCATTTTCCAGGGGTCCAAGAGACCCAGTACTTC	CASHFPGVQETQYF
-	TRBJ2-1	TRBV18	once	TGTGCCAGCTCACAATTGATTCCTAGGGGGGGATCCTACAATGAGCAGTTCTTC	CASSQLIPRGGSYNEQFF
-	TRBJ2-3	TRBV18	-	TGTGCCAGCTCACCACCGTTGGGGGTAGTATCCACAGATACGCAGTATTTT	CASSPPLGVVSTDTQYF
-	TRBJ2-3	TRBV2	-	TGTGCCAGCAGTGAAGGCGGTTTTCCAGATACGCAGTATTTT	CASSEGGFPDTQYF
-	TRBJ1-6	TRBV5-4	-	TGTGCCAGCAGCTTGGACAGCTTAAATTCACCCCCCCACTTT	CASSLDSLNSPPHF
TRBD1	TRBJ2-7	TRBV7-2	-	TGTGCCGGCAGCTCTTCCCCGGGACAGACTTACGAGCAGTACTTC	CAGSSSPGQTYEQYF
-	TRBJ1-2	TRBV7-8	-	TGTGCCAGCAGCTTAGATTCTGGGGCAGGGCAAGGCTACACCTTC	CASSLDSGAGQGYTF
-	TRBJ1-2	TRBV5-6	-	TGTGCCAGCAGCTTGCGGACACCCGGATATGGCTACACCTTC	CASSLRTPGYGYTF
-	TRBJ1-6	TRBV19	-	TGTGCCAGTAGTCCGGACGACTCCTATAATTCACCCCTCCACTTT	CASSPDDSYNSPLHF
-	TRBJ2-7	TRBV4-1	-	TGCGCCAGCAGCCAAGATCTAGACGGGAGATTCAACGAGCAGTACTTC	CASSQDLDGRFNEQYF
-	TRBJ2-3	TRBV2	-	TGTGCCAGCAGCCCCGGGACTGCTAGCACAGATACGCAGTATTTT	CASSPGTASTDTQYF
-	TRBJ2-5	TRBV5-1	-	TGCGCCAGCAGCATAAGCGAACAAGAGACCCAGTACTTC	CASSISEQETQYF
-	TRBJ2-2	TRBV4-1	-	TGCGCCAGCAGCCAAGTCGACTACACCCTGAACACCGGGGAGCTGTTTTTT	CASSQVDYTLNTGELFF
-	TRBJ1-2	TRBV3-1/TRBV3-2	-	TGTGCCAGCAGCCCGTCCGGTGGTCCGTCTAACTATGGCTACACCTTC	CASSPSGGPSNYGYTF